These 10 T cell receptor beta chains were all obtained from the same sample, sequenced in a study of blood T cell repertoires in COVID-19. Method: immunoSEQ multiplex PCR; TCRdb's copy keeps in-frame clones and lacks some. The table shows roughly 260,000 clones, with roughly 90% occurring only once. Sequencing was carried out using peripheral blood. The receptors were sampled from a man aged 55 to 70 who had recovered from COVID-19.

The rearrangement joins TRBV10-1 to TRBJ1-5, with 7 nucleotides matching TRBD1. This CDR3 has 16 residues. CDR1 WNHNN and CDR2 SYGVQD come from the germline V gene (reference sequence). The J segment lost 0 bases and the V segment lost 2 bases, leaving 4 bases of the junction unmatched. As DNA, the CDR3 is TGCGCCAGCAGTGAGGACAGGGCGAATAGCAATCAGCCCCAGCATTTT. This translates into CASSEDRANSNQPQHF.

The chain's CDR3 is CASTTPGVHEQYF. The CDR3 coding sequence is TGTGCCAGCACCACTCCGGGGGTCCACGAGCAGTACTTC. The chain employs TRBV6-5 and TRBJ2-7; D perhaps matches TRBD2 (6 bases). The V end lost 7 bases, the J end lost 5 bases, and 15 bases lay between the germline ends. Germline CDR1 MNHEY, CDR2 SVGAGI. This CDR3 has 13 residues.

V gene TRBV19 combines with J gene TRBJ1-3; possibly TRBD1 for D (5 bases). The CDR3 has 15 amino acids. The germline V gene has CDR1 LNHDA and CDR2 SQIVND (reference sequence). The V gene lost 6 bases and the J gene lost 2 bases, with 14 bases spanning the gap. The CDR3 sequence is CASSLPQGTGNTIYF. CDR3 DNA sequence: TGTGCCAGTAGCCTCCCCCAGGGAACTGGAAACACCATATATTTT.

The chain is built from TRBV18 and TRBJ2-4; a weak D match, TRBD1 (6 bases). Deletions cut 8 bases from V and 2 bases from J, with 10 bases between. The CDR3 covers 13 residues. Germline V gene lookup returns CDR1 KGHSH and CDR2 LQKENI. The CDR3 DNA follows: TGTGCCAGCAGACAGGTTTCCAAAAACATTCAGTACTTC. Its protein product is CASRQVSKNIQYF.

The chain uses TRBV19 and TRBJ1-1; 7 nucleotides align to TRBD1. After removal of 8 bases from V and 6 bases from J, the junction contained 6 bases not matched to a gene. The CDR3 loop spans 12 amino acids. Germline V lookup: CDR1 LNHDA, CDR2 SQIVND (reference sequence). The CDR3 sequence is CASWGQIPEAFF. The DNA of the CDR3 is TGTGCCAGTTGGGGACAGATTCCTGAAGCTTTCTTT.

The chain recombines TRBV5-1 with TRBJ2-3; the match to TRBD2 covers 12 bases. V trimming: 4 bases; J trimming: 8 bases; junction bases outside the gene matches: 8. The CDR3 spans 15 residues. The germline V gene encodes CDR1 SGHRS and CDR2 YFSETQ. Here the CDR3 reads CASSPTSGGTSTQYF. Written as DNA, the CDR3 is TGCGCCAGCAGCCCTACTAGCGGGGGGACCAGTACGCAGTATTTT.

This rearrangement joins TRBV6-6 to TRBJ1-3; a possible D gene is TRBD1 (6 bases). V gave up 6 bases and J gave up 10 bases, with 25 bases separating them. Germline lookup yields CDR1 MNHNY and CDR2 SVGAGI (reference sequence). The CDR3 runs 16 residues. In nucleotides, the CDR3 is TGTGCCAGCAGGTCCTTAGGGGGGGTCACGAGTGGGACCATATATTTT. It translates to CASRSLGGVTSGTIYF.

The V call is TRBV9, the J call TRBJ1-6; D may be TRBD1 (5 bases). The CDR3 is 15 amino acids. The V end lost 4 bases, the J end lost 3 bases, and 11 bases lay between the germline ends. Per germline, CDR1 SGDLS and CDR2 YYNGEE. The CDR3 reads CASSPRGDYNSPLHF. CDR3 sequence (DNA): TGTGCCAGCAGCCCTCGGGGGGACTATAATTCACCCCTCCACTTT.

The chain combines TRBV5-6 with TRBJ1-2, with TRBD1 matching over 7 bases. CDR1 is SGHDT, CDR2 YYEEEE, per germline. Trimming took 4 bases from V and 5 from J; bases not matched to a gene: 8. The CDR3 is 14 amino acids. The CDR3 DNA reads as TGTGCCAGCAGCACAAGGGACAGAGGATATGGCTACACCTTC. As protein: CASSTRDRGYGYTF.

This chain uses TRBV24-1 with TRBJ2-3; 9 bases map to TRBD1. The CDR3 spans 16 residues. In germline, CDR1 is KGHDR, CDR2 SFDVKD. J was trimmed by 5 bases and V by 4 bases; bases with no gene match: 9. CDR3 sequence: CATSEAGTGWKDTQYF. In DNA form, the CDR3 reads TGTGCCACCAGTGAGGCCGGGACAGGGTGGAAAGATACGCAGTATTTT.